Following are 2 T cell receptor beta chains from one sample sequenced in a study of monozygotic twins with inflammatory bowel disease. No DNA is given; TCRdb re-called the 5' RACE reads and lists each CDR3 protein once. Recorded here are 350,000 to 400,000 distinct CDR3 sequences; the top ten clones represent just over 2.5%. The sequenced material came from blood. The receptors originated from a human donor with ulcerative colitis or Crohn's disease, or a healthy co-twin of an affected twin (not recorded which).

This chain uses TRBV20-1 with TRBJ1-5; TCRdb gives TRBD1 as the D gene, but with no DNA this cannot be confirmed. CDR3 length: 14 residues. Germline V CDR1 and CDR2: DFQATT, SNEGSKA (reference sequence). The CDR3: CSAGTGVSYQPQHF.

The chain links TRBV7-8 to TRBJ1-4; the TRBD1 assignment by TCRdb is unverifiable without DNA. CDR3 length equals 23 residues. Germline assignment: CDR1 SGHVS and CDR2 FQNEAQ. CDR3: CASSFIRLPGQVLSNATNEKLFF.